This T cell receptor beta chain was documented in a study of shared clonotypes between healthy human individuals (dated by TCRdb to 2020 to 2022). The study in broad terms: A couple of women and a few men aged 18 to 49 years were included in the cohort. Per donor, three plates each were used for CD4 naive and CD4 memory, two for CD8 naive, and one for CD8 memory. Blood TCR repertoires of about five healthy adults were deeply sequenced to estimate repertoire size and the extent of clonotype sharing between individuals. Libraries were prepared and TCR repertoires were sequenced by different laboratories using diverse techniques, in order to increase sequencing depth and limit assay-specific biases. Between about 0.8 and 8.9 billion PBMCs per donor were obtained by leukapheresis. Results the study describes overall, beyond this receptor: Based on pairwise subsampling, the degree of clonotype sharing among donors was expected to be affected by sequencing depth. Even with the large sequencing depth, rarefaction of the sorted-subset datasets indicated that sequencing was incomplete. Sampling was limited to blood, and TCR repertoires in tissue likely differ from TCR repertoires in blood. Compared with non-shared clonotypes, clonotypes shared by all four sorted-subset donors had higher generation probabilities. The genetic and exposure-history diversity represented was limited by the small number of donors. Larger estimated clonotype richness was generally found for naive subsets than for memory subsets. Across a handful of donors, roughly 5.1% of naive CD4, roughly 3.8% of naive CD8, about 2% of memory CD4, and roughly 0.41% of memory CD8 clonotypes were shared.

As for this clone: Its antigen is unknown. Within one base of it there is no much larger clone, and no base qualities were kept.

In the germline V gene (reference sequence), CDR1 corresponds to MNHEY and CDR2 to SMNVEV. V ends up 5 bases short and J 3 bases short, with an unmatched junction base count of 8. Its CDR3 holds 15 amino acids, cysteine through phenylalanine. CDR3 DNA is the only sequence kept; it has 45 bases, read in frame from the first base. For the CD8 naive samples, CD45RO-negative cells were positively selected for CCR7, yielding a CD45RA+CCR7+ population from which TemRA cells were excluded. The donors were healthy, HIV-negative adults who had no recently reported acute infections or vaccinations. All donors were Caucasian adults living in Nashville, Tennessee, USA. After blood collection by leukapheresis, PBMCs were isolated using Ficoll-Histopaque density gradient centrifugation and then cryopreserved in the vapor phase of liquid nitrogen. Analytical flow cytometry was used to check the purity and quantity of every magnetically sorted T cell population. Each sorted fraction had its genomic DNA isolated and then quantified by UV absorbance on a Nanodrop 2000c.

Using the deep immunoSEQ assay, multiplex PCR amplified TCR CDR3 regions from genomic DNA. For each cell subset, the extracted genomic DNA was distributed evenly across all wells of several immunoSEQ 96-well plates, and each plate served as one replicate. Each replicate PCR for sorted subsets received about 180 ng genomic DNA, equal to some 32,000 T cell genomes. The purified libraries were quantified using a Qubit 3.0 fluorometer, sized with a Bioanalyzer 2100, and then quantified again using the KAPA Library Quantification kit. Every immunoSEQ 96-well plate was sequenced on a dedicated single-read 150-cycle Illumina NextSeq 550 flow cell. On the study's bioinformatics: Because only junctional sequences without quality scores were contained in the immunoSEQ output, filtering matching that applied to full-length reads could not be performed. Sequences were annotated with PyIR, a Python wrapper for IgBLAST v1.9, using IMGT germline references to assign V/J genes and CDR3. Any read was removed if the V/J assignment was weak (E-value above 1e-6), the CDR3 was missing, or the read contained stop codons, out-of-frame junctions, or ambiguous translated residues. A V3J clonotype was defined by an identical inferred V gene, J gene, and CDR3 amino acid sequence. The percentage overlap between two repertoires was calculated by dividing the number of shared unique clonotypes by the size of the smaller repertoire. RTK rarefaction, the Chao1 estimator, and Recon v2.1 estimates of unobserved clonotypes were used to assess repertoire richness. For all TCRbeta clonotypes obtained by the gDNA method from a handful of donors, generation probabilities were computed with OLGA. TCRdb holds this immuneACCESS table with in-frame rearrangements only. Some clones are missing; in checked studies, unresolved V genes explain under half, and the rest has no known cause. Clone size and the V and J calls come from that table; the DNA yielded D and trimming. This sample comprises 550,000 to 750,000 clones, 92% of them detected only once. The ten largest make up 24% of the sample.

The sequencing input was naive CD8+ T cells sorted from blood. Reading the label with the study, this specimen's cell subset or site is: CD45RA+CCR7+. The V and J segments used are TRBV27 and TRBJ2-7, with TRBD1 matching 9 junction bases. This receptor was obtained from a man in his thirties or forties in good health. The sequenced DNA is TGTGCCAGCAGTCCGGGACAGGGTCATGTCTACGAGCAGTACTTC. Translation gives CASSPGQGHVYEQYF.